This T cell receptor (beta chain) came from a study of blood T cell repertoires in COVID-19. Germline CDR1 SGHAT, CDR2 FQNNGV. After removal of 10 bases from V and 8 bases from J, the junction contained 9 bases not matched to a gene. The CDR3 covers 13 residues. TCRdb's table, derived via immunoSEQ multiplex PCR, lists solely in-frame clones and lacks some. This table has 150,000 to 180,000 clones, 70% to 90% appearing once. The sample taken for sequencing was peripheral blood. This rearrangement joins TRBV11-2 to TRBJ2-1; TRBD2 matches at 9 bases. The receptor comes from a woman aged 60-75 years with COVID-19, enrolled during active disease. CDR3 loop: CATGVAGVHEQFF. DNA of the CDR3: TGTGCCACAGGGGTAGCGGGAGTCCATGAGCAGTTCTTC.